Below, 29 T cell receptor beta chains from the same sample are listed, as sequenced in a study of regulatory T cells in long-lasting Graves disease. The authors built TCR beta libraries using iRepertoire HTBI primers and Arm-PCR of CDR3 regions. TCRdb reanalysed the multiplex PCR reads using MiXCR and keeps one entry per CDR3 protein. Among about 470,000 distinct CDR3 sequences, 20% to 25% were seen once, and the ten largest hold about 6.6%. Sample time point: persistent/refractory GD, antithyroid drugs over 5 years with positive TRAb. RNA from PBMCs was the source of the TCR library. The source was peripheral blood mononuclear cells (PBMCs), collected when the disease was refractory, from a patient treated with antithyroid drugs. These receptors came from a female donor with Graves disease.

This clonotype has at least ten counts. The chain uses TRBV28 and TRBJ2-7, with D possibly being TRBD2 (5 bases). In germline, CDR1 is MDHEN, CDR2 SYDVKM. The CDR3 is made up of 13 amino acids. Trimming stripped 2 bases from V and 7 bases from J, with 12 bases between. The CDR3 bases are TGTGCCAGCAGTTTACAAGGGCGAGGGGAGCAGTACTTC. This sequence encodes CASSLQGRGEQYF.

This clonotype was counted between two and nine times. The chain couples TRBV28 to TRBJ2-2, with 9 bases that match TRBD2. Germline CDR1 and CDR2: MDHEN and SYDVKM. The V segment lost 4 bases and the J segment 2 bases; nucleotides outside the gene matches: 11. CDR3 length: 18 residues. The CDR3 DNA sequence: TGTGCCAGCAGTTCCGGACTAGCGAACCCTCTCAACACCGGGGAGCTGTTTTTT. Translated, it gives CASSSGLANPLNTGELFF.

The rearrangement links TRBV6-9 to TRBJ1-4; 9 positions match TRBD1. Unmatched junction bases numbered 5, after V lost 3 bases and J lost 9 bases. Germline CDR1 and CDR2: MNHGY and SVAAGI. This CDR3 has 14 amino acids. Here the CDR3 DNA reads TGTGCCAGCAGTTACGCGGGACAGGGCCAAAAACTGTTTTTT. Translated, it gives CASSYAGQGQKLFF.

This chain uses TRBV19 with TRBJ1-5, with D possibly matching TRBD1 (6 bases). Deletions cut 9 bases from V and 5 bases from J, with 14 bases between. Germline CDR1 is LNHDA and CDR2 is SQIVND (reference sequence). CDR3 length equals 13 residues. CDR3 loop: CASSRDTYQPQHF. CDR3 in DNA: TGTGCCAGCAGCCGGGACACATATCAGCCCCAGCATTTT.

The chain employs TRBV30 and TRBJ1-3, with D possibly being TRBD1 (6 bases). Germline CDR1 and CDR2: GTSNPN and SVGIG (reference sequence). V lost 4 bases to trimming and J lost 4 bases, with 11 bases between them. The length of the CDR3 is 13 residues. The CDR3 protein is CAWTTGQGNTIYF. The CDR3, as DNA: TGTGCCTGGACAACCGGACAGGGAAACACCATATATTTT.

Notes on this clonotype: A clone one base away is much larger, so this may be a read error. The CDR3 spells CASSEALTIGQGATNEKLLF. CDR3 DNA sequence: TGTGCCAGCAGTGAAGCCCTAACTATCGGACAGGGGGCAACTAATGAAAAACTGCTTTTT. V and J are TRBV2 and TRBJ1-4; 11 nucleotides match TRBD1. Per germline, CDR1 SNHLY and CDR2 FYNNEI. The CDR3 is 20 residues long.

The sample holds a few counts of this clonotype. The chain couples TRBV27 to TRBJ1-2, with TRBD1 matching 9 bases. This CDR3 is built from 16 residues. V lost 5 bases, J lost 2 bases, and 9 bases stayed unmatched. Germline CDR1 MNHEY, CDR2 SMNVEV (reference sequence). CDR3: CASSPRTGVINYGYTF. The CDR3, as DNA: TGTGCCAGCAGTCCCCGGACAGGGGTGATCAACTATGGCTACACCTTC.

The chain combines TRBV24-1 with TRBJ2-2, with TRBD2 matching over 10 bases. The germline V gene has CDR1 KGHDR and CDR2 SFDVKD. There are 15 residues in the CDR3. With V trimmed by 4 bases and J by 6 bases, 4 bases remained unmatched. The CDR3 sequence: CATSDLLAGSGELFF. The CDR3 nucleotides are TGTGCCACCAGTGACCTACTAGCGGGGTCCGGGGAGCTGTTTTTT.

This clonotype was counted at least ten times. CDR3 residues: CASSFPSGAFQETQYF. The CDR3 bases are TGTGCCAGCAGTTTCCCTAGCGGGGCTTTCCAAGAGACCCAGTACTTC. V gene TRBV28 combines with J gene TRBJ2-5, with TRBD2 matching 9 bases. J was trimmed by 1 base and V by 3 bases; bases with no gene match: 6. This CDR3 has 16 amino acids. Germline V gene data show CDR1 as MDHEN and CDR2 as SYDVKM.

This chain links TRBV11-2 with TRBJ2-7, with a tentative D call TRBD1 (6 bases). CDR3 length: 14 residues. In germline, CDR1 is SGHAT, CDR2 FQNNGV. Trimming stripped 3 bases from V and 4 bases from J, with 13 bases between. CDR3: CASSFQGKDYEQYF. The CDR3 region has the DNA TGTGCCAGCAGCTTCCAGGGGAAAGATTACGAGCAGTACTTC.

This clonotype was seen many times. The gene calls are TRBV28 and TRBJ2-7; 8 bases map to TRBD2. CDR3 length: 15 residues. Germline V CDR1 and CDR2: MDHEN, SYDVKM. V lost 6 bases, J lost 2 bases, and 9 bases stayed unmatched. CDR3 nucleotide sequence: TGTGCCAGCAGACCGGGACTAGTGGAGACCTACGAGCAGTACTTC. Amino acid sequence: CASRPGLVETYEQYF.

The rearrangement uses TRBV5-1 and TRBJ2-7, with TRBD1 identical over 10 bases. With V trimmed by 4 bases and J by 6 bases, 7 bases remained unmatched. This CDR3 region has 14 residues. Germline loops: CDR1 SGHRS, CDR2 YFSETQ. The CDR3 spells CASSDRDRGVEQYF. The DNA for the CDR3 is TGCGCCAGCAGCGACCGGGACAGGGGTGTCGAGCAGTACTTC.

For this clonotype: A much larger clone differs from this one at a single base, so this may be a read error. The chain combines TRBV28 with TRBJ1-5; no reliable D call. CDR3 size: 15 residues. CDR1 and CDR2 from the germline V gene are MDHEN and SYDVKM. V was trimmed by 3 bases and J by 5 bases, leaving 14 bases between them. CDR3 bases: TGTGCCAGCAGTTTTACGGGAGTGAGCGATCAGCCCCAGCATTTT. This encodes CASSFTGVSDQPQHF.

The table lists this clonotype with many counts. The V gene is TRBV12-3 or TRBV12-4, the J gene TRBJ1-6; D is perhaps TRBD1 (5 bases). CDR3 length: 14 residues. V lost 5 bases and J lost 9, with 14 bases in between. CDR3 sequence reads: CASSRGVGSSPLHF. CDR3 nucleotides: TGTGCCAGCAGTAGGGGAGTTGGGAGTTCACCCCTCCACTTT.

This clonotype was detected ten times or more. This chain links TRBV28 with TRBJ2-7; D remains unclear. This CDR3 is built from 12 residues. Germline assignment: CDR1 MDHEN and CDR2 SYDVKM. V lost 2 bases and J lost 5, with 7 bases in between. DNA for the CDR3: TGTGCCAGCAGTTTACGCCGAGACGAGCAGTACTTC. It codes for CASSLRRDEQYF.

This clonotype was seen repeatedly, ten times or more. The chain uses TRBV20-1 and TRBJ2-4; TRBD1 matches 8 bases. The CDR3 runs 12 residues. CDR1 is DFQATT, CDR2 SNEGSKA, per germline (reference sequence). V gave up 8 bases and J gave up 5 bases; unmatched junction bases: 5. The CDR3 region is CSLGQVQNIQYF. The CDR3 DNA follows: TGCAGTTTGGGACAGGTCCAAAACATTCAGTACTTC.

The J gene is TRBJ1-3, the V gene TRBV28; D gene unclear. Per germline, CDR1 MDHEN and CDR2 SYDVKM. There are 12 residues in the CDR3. Trimming took 8 bases from V and 0 from J, leaving 5 bases between them. The CDR3 sequence is CASSISGNTIYF. The CDR3 DNA reads TGTGCCAGCTCGATCTCTGGAAACACCATATATTTT.

This clonotype was seen only a few times. V usage is TRBV11-2 and J usage is TRBJ1-2, with 9 bases lining up with TRBD1. J gave up 4 bases and V 4 bases, and 4 bases lay outside the gene matches. The V gene's germline CDR1 is SGHAT and CDR2 FQNNGV. This CDR3 spans 14 amino acids. CDR3 DNA: TGTGCCAGCAGCTCTGCGGGACAGGGCTATGGCTACACCTTC. Amino acids: CASSSAGQGYGYTF.

This clonotype has more than one count but fewer than ten. The chain is built from TRBV20-1 and TRBJ2-7, with 7 positions matching TRBD1. CDR1 and CDR2 from the germline V gene are DFQATT and SNEGSKA (reference sequence). V dropped 3 bases and J dropped 3; count of bases not matched to a gene: 11. The CDR3 runs 15 residues. The CDR3 spells CSASEGRGFGYEQYF. The CDR3 nucleotides read TGCAGTGCTAGCGAGGGCAGGGGGTTTGGCTACGAGCAGTACTTC.

There are many counts of this clonotype. The rearrangement joins TRBV27 to TRBJ1-2; D gene unclear. The germline V gene encodes CDR1 MNHEY and CDR2 SMNVEV (reference sequence). V dropped 2 bases and J dropped 5 bases, with 12 bases sitting between them. CDR3 length equals 14 residues. CDR3 DNA: TGTGCCAGCAGTTTACAAGGTCGGGGTTATGGCTACACCTTC. Translating gives CASSLQGRGYGYTF.

The rearrangement joins TRBV7-9 to TRBJ1-6, with D tentatively TRBD1 (5 bases). Germline CDR1 is SEHNR and CDR2 is FQNEAQ (reference sequence). V was shortened by 5 bases and J by 3 bases, with 14 bases between the two germline ends. This CDR3 has 16 amino acids. The CDR3 DNA is TGTGCCAGCAGCCGAACCGGGGCTGACTATAATTCACCCCTCCACTTT. It specifies CASSRTGADYNSPLHF.

This clonotype has at least ten counts. The gene calls are TRBV20-1 and TRBJ2-7; a possible D gene is TRBD2 (6 bases). Germline loops: CDR1 DFQATT, CDR2 SNEGSKA (reference sequence). This CDR3 spans 11 amino acids. V was cut by 1 base and J by 6 bases, with 7 bases left in between. The CDR3 region is CSARGGGEQYF. The CDR3 DNA is TGCAGTGCTAGAGGGGGAGGCGAGCAGTACTTC.

The rearrangement uses TRBV27 and TRBJ2-2; D is unclear. V dropped 1 base and J dropped 6 bases, with 6 bases sitting between them. The CDR3 loop spans 13 amino acids. Germline loops: CDR1 MNHEY, CDR2 SMNVEV (reference sequence). The CDR3 reads CASSLWVSGELFF. The CDR3 nucleotides read TGTGCCAGCAGTTTATGGGTATCCGGGGAGCTGTTTTTT.

This clonotype was seen at least ten times. The V gene is TRBV28, the J gene TRBJ1-1; weak D call: TRBD1 (6 bases). This CDR3 is 17 amino acids long. Germline assignment: CDR1 MDHEN and CDR2 SYDVKM. V gave up 5 bases and J gave up 0 bases, with 19 bases separating them. CDR3 residues: CASSPRRYRDLNTEAFF. CDR3 nucleotides: TGTGCCAGCAGTCCACGCCGATACAGGGATCTGAACACTGAAGCTTTCTTT.

In this sample, this clonotype turned up a few times. This chain uses TRBV10-3 with TRBJ2-1; no firm D call. The CDR3 totals 11 residues. CDR1 and CDR2 (germline): ENHRY, SYGVKD. V was pared by 11 bases and J by 4 bases, with 9 bases between. CDR3 coding DNA: TGTGCCGTCCAGATTTACAATGAGCAGTTCTTC. This encodes CAVQIYNEQFF.

This chain connects TRBV14 to TRBJ1-2; 7 bases map to TRBD1. The CDR3 runs to 13 residues. V was clipped by 3 bases and J by 6 bases; unmatched bases: 4. Germline V gene data show CDR1 as SGHDN and CDR2 as FVKESK. The CDR3 coding sequence is TGTGCCAGCAGCCAGATCAGGGGGGATGGCTACACCTTC. Translated: CASSQIRGDGYTF.

This clonotype showed up just a few times. In DNA form, the CDR3 reads TGCAGTGCCCTGCTAGGTCAGAACACTGAAGCTTTCTTT. It yields the protein CSALLGQNTEAFF. This chain links TRBV20-1 with TRBJ1-1, with D unclear. The CDR3 is 13 residues long. Germline V gives CDR1 DFQATT, CDR2 SNEGSKA (reference sequence). V gave up 6 bases and J gave up 1 base, with 12 bases separating them.

The chain joins TRBV28 to TRBJ1-2; 12 nucleotides match TRBD1. CDR1 is MDHEN, CDR2 SYDVKM, per germline. This CDR3 is built from 15 residues. V lost 5 bases to trimming and J lost 7 bases; unmatched junction nucleotides: 8. CDR3 protein: CASSPPGQGASGYTF. CDR3 nucleotides: TGTGCCAGCAGTCCGCCGGGACAGGGGGCAAGTGGCTACACCTTC.

This clonotype has only a few counts. This chain links TRBV6-1 with TRBJ2-5; 7 nucleotides agree with TRBD1. This CDR3 has 14 amino acids. V gave up 6 bases and J gave up 1 base; unmatched junction bases: 5. The germline V gene encodes CDR1 MNHNS and CDR2 SASEGT. The CDR3 DNA reads TGTGCCAGCAGCGGACAGGCCGTCCAAGAGACCCAGTACTTC. Encoded protein: CASSGQAVQETQYF.